This T cell receptor (beta chain) was documented in a study of cytomegalovirus exposure and HLA in healthy donors. Researchers ran the PCR with 60 Vbeta and 13 Jbeta primers. The method was immunoSEQ multiplex PCR; TCRdb's version includes in-frame clones alone and lacks a portion of them. The table has some 220,000 clones, 70% to 80% seen once. The sample taken for sequencing was PBMCs. The sequence came from a woman aged 55-69 years in good health and CMV-seropositive.

CDR3 sequence reads: CASSRGQSQETQYF. The CDR3 nucleotides are TGTGCCAGCAGCCGGGGACAGTCGCAAGAGACCCAGTACTTC. V is TRBV7-8 and J is TRBJ2-5, with 7 bases that match TRBD1. J was trimmed by 2 bases and V by 5 bases; bases with no gene match: 5. This CDR3 is built from 14 residues. Germline V gene lookup returns CDR1 SGHVS and CDR2 FQNEAQ.